These 29 T cell receptor beta chains share one sample of origin, sequenced in a study of blood T cell repertoires in COVID-19. The protocol was immunoSEQ multiplex PCR, while the TCRdb copy is restricted to in-frame clones and leaves out a portion. The table shows approximately 110,000 clones, with under 90% occurring only once. Material: peripheral blood. The source of these receptors is a man older than 75 with acute or convalescent COVID-19.

The CDR3 DNA sequence: TGCGCCAGCAGCTCCTATAGCGGGAGCCAAGAGACCCAGTACTTC. Protein sequence: CASSSYSGSQETQYF. The chain is built from TRBV4-1 and TRBJ2-5, with 9 bases fitting TRBD2. V was clipped by 5 bases and J by 1 base; unmatched bases: 5. Per germline, CDR1 MGHRA and CDR2 YSYEKL. The CDR3 extends over 15 amino acids.

This clone has a handful of counts. This chain joins TRBV7-9 and TRBJ1-2, with D unresolved. CDR1 is SEHNR and CDR2 is FQNEAQ in the germline V gene (reference sequence). This CDR3 is 14 amino acids long. V dropped 1 base and J dropped 5 bases, with 11 bases sitting between them. In DNA, the CDR3 is TGTGCCAGCAGCTTAGATCTGTTCTTTTATGGCTACACCTTC. Translation gives CASSLDLFFYGYTF.

The V gene is TRBV19, the J gene TRBJ1-3; 7 nucleotides align to TRBD1. The germline CDR1 and CDR2 sequences are LNHDA and SQIVND (reference sequence). V shed 6 bases and J 2 bases; nucleotides not matched to a gene: 1. The CDR3 has 13 residues. This CDR3 reads CASSQGAGNTIYF. The CDR3, as DNA: TGTGCCAGTAGCCAGGGGGCTGGAAACACCATATATTTT.

The chain uses TRBV7-9 and TRBJ2-2; 8 nucleotides agree with TRBD1. The V and J ends lost 1 base and 3 bases, in that order; junction bases with no gene match: 1. The CDR3 contains 15 residues. Germline CDR1 is SEHNR and CDR2 is FQNEAQ (reference sequence). Here the CDR3 DNA reads TGTGCCAGCAGCTTAGGACAGGGGTACACCGGGGAGCTGTTTTTT. Translating gives CASSLGQGYTGELFF.

The chain combines TRBV5-1 with TRBJ1-5; maybe TRBD1 (5 bases). The CDR3 spans 14 residues. The germline gives CDR1 SGHRS, CDR2 YFSETQ. Trimming pared 4 bases from V and 3 bases from J, leaving 11 bases between. CDR3 coding DNA: TGCGCCAGCAGCCCGGGACTCCCCAATCAGCCCCAGCATTTT. This codes for CASSPGLPNQPQHF.

The chain links TRBV28 to TRBJ2-7; TRBD1 might be the D (6 bases). Germline V gene lookup returns CDR1 MDHEN and CDR2 SYDVKM. This CDR3 comprises 13 residues. V gave up 6 bases and J gave up 1 base, with 10 bases separating them. CDR3 DNA sequence: TGTGCCAGCAGGGGGCAGGGGTCCTACGAGCAGTACTTC. It is translated as CASRGQGSYEQYF.

J is TRBJ2-2 and V is TRBV27, with a possible D match to TRBD1 (6 bases). V was pared by 6 bases and J by 3 bases, with 14 bases between. The CDR3 consists of 15 residues. CDR1 and CDR2 (germline): MNHEY, SMNVEV (reference sequence). The CDR3 DNA reads TGTGCCAGCAGCATCAGACAGGTGGACACCGGGGAGCTGTTTTTT. This codes for CASSIRQVDTGELFF.

J is TRBJ2-7 and V is TRBV5-6; maybe TRBD1 (6 bases). The V gene's germline CDR1 is SGHDT and CDR2 YYEEEE. The CDR3 extends over 14 amino acids. Trimming removed 3 bases at V and 2 bases at J, with 12 bases between. This chain's CDR3 is CASSSSRGTYEQYF. CDR3 DNA: TGTGCCAGCAGCTCATCCAGGGGAACCTACGAGCAGTACTTC.

The chain is built from TRBV6-5 and TRBJ2-5, with D tentatively TRBD1 (6 bases). The CDR3 totals 13 residues. V was cut by 4 bases and J by 7 bases, with 13 bases left in between. Germline V gene data show CDR1 as MNHEY and CDR2 as SVGAGI. As DNA, the CDR3 is TGTGCCAGCAGTTCGTCAGGGGTGGTGACCCAGTACTTC. It encodes CASSSSGVVTQYF.

This clone was detected only a few times. CDR3 coding DNA: TGTGCCAGCAGCCAAAACAGTGGAAACACCATATATTTT. It yields the protein CASSQNSGNTIYF. The chain is built from TRBV11-3 and TRBJ1-3; D remains unclear. The germline V and J ends were trimmed by 5 bases and 3 bases, with 8 bases remaining between them. The CDR3 extends over 13 amino acids. Germline values: CDR1 SGHNT, CDR2 YENEEA.

In its sample, this clone was seen once. The rearrangement uses TRBV2 and TRBJ2-7; 9 nucleotides agree with TRBD2. With V trimmed by 1 base and J by 3 bases, 7 bases remained unmatched. The CDR3 consists of 16 residues. CDR1 SNHLY and CDR2 FYNNEI come from the germline V gene. The CDR3 bases are TGTGCCAGCAGTGAAGGGGCTAGCGGGATCGACTACGAGCAGTACTTC. It specifies CASSEGASGIDYEQYF.

V gene TRBV19 combines with J gene TRBJ2-2, with 12 bases fitting TRBD2. V shed 10 bases and J 4 bases; nucleotides not matched to a gene: 4. CDR3 size: 14 residues. Germline V lookup: CDR1 LNHDA, CDR2 SQIVND (reference sequence). CDR3 loop: CATSGRALTGELFF. CDR3 bases: TGTGCCACTAGCGGGAGGGCCCTCACCGGGGAGCTGTTTTTT.

V usage is TRBV5-4 and J usage is TRBJ1-1, with D possibly being TRBD1 (6 bases). The germline CDR1 and CDR2 sequences are SGHNT and YYREEE (reference sequence). The length of the CDR3 is 14 residues. The germline V and J ends were trimmed by 3 bases and 1 base, with 10 bases remaining between them. CDR3 coding DNA: TGTGCCAGCAGCTCCGGACAGCCGAACACTGAAGCTTTCTTT. Translated, it gives CASSSGQPNTEAFF.

This clone came up once. The chain links TRBV29-1 to TRBJ2-7, with 8 bases fitting TRBD2. J gave up 0 bases and V 3 bases, and 7 bases lay outside the gene matches. The CDR3 contains 15 residues. Germline CDR1 is SQVTM and CDR2 is ANQGSEA. This chain's CDR3 is CSVEDGRASSYEQYF. CDR3 nucleotides: TGCAGCGTTGAGGACGGGAGGGCCAGCTCCTACGAGCAGTACTTC.

This sequence joins TRBV28 and TRBJ2-7, with 8 nucleotides matching TRBD2. CDR3 length: 15 residues. V dropped 4 bases and J dropped 5; count of bases not matched to a gene: 10. The germline CDR1 and CDR2 sequences are MDHEN and SYDVKM. The chain's CDR3 is CASSSGGAPGDEQYF. The CDR3 DNA reads as TGTGCCAGCAGTTCGGGGGGGGCCCCCGGTGACGAGCAGTACTTC.

This clone was seen a few times. The rearrangement links TRBV5-1 to TRBJ1-4, with 9 nucleotides matching TRBD1. This CDR3 is built from 16 residues. CDR1 is SGHRS and CDR2 is YFSETQ in the germline V gene. After removal of 3 bases from V and 5 bases from J, the junction contained 8 bases not matched to a gene. CDR3 amino acids: CASSWSTGGSNEKLFF. As DNA, the CDR3 is TGCGCCAGCAGCTGGAGCACAGGGGGCTCGAATGAAAAACTGTTTTTT.

A single count supports this clone. The rearrangement links TRBV4-1 to TRBJ1-2; D remains ambiguous. The CDR3 contains 15 residues. Trimming cost V 1 base and J 3 bases, with 12 bases left between them. Germline values: CDR1 MGHRA, CDR2 YSYEKL. The DNA of the CDR3 is TGCGCCAGCAGCCAAGTCCCCGCTACCGACTATGGCTACACCTTC. Translation: CASSQVPATDYGYTF.

The table lists this clone with many counts. This chain joins TRBV28 and TRBJ2-7; TRBD2 matches 11 bases. V lost 2 bases and J lost 0; bases outside the gene matches: 3. This CDR3 contains 16 residues. Germline CDR1 reads MDHEN; CDR2 reads SYDVKM. This CDR3 reads CASSLGTSGNSYEQYF. CDR3 nucleotides: TGTGCCAGCAGTTTAGGGACTAGCGGAAACTCCTACGAGCAGTACTTC.

The chain has TRBV6-2 or TRBV6-3 and TRBJ2-7, with TRBD2 matching 16 bases. V lost 6 bases and J lost 1; bases outside the gene matches: 6. CDR3 length: 17 amino acids. Germline V gives CDR1 MNHEY, CDR2 SVGEGT. CDR3 protein: CASSRGTSGRGSYEQYF. CDR3 in DNA: TGTGCCAGCAGCCGCGGGACTAGCGGGAGGGGGTCCTACGAGCAGTACTTC.

This clone was seen once. The chain links TRBV28 to TRBJ1-4; D gene unclear. The CDR3 has 16 amino acids. Trimming cost V 4 bases and J 7 bases, with 19 bases left between them. CDR1 and CDR2 from the germline V gene are MDHEN and SYDVKM. CDR3 DNA sequence: TGTGCCAGCAGTTCGCGTAAAGGAGCGGTAGTTGAAAAACTGTTTTTT. The encoded protein is CASSSRKGAVVEKLFF.

A note on this clone: One end of the junction fails to match germline, which may point to a read error. The V call is TRBV7-6, the J call TRBJ2-7, with 10 bases identical to TRBD1. The length of the CDR3 is 15 residues. Germline assignment: CDR1 SGHVS and CDR2 FNYEAQ. CDR3 in amino acids: CASSLDGQGGYAQYF. The CDR3 region has the DNA TGTGCCAGCAGCTTAGACGGACAGGGGGGGTACGCGCAGTACTTC. Filled out from reference TRBV7-6 and TRBJ2-7, the complete variable domain reads GAGVSQSPRYKVTKRGQDVALRCDPISGHVSLYWYRQALGQGPEFLTYFNYEAQQDKSGLPNDRFSAERPEGSISTLTIQRTEQRDSAMYRCASSLDGQGGYAQYFGPGTRLTVT.

The DNA for the CDR3 is TGTGCCAGCAGCCGGGAACAGGGTTCTGGGGCCAACGTCCTGACTTTC. Amino acids: CASSREQGSGANVLTF. The V gene is TRBV3-1 (or the pseudogene TRBV3-2), the J gene TRBJ2-6; possible D gene TRBD1, 6 bases. V was cut by 4 bases and J by 1 base, with 11 bases left in between. CDR1 is LGHDT and CDR2 is YNNKEL in the germline V gene (reference sequence). This CDR3 is built from 16 residues.

The rearrangement uses TRBV2 and TRBJ1-2; perhaps TRBD1 as D (6 bases). Germline-derived CDR1 and CDR2 are SNHLY and FYNNEI. V lost 5 bases and J 4 bases, leaving 14 bases between the germline ends. The CDR3 is 14 amino acids. The CDR3 here is CASSKDRRSYGYTF. CDR3 DNA: TGTGCCAGCAGTAAAGACAGGCGATCCTATGGCTACACCTTC.

This chain connects TRBV5-4 to TRBJ2-1; 8 nucleotides agree with TRBD2. Germline CDR1 SGHNT, CDR2 YYREEE (reference sequence). The CDR3 spans 14 residues. V was pared by 0 bases and J by 10 bases, with 6 bases of the junction left unmatched. The CDR3 DNA reads as TGTGCCAGCAGCTTGGAACAGCGGGAGAACGAGCAGTTCTTC. Translated, it gives CASSLEQRENEQFF. The full variable domain, rest sourced from reference TRBV5-4 and TRBJ2-1, is ETGVTQSPTHLIKTRGQQVTLRCSSQSGHNTVSWYQQALGQGPQFIFQYYREEENGRGNFPPRFSGLQFPNYSSELNVNALELDDSALYLCASSLEQRENEQFFGPGTRLTVL.

This chain links TRBV5-5 with TRBJ2-5; 9 bases are a match to TRBD1. This CDR3 spans 14 amino acids. Trimming took 4 bases from V and 3 from J; bases not matched to a gene: 4. The germline V gene has CDR1 SGHKS and CDR2 YYEKEE (reference sequence). CDR3 bases: TGTGCCAGCAGCCGCCGGGACAGGGAAGAGACCCAGTACTTC. Protein: CASSRRDREETQYF. The variable domain in full, with the rest retrieved from reference TRBV5-5 and TRBJ2-5, is DAGVTQSPTHLIKTRGQQVTLRCSPISGHKSVSWYQQVLGQGPQFIFQYYEKEERGRGNFPDRFSARQFPNYSSELNVNALLLGDSALYLCASSRRDREETQYFGPGTRLLVL.

This chain connects TRBV23-1 to TRBJ2-1; TRBD2 agrees at 8 bases. TRBV23-1 is flagged as an ORF with uncertain function. V trimming: 3 bases; J trimming: 6 bases; junction bases outside the gene matches: 10. The CDR3 is 16 amino acids. The CDR3 is CASSHRGAGDGNEQFF. In nucleotides, the CDR3 is TGCGCCAGCAGTCACCGGGGAGCGGGAGATGGCAATGAGCAGTTCTTC.

CDR3 residues: CASSFTGLSTGELFF. Written as DNA, the CDR3 is TGTGCCAGCAGTTTCACAGGGCTTAGCACCGGGGAGCTGTTTTTT. The gene calls are TRBV27 and TRBJ2-2; maybe TRBD1 (6 bases). The germline V gene has CDR1 MNHEY and CDR2 SMNVEV (reference sequence). The CDR3 runs to 15 residues. The V end lost 3 bases, the J end lost 4 bases, and 12 bases lay between the germline ends.

The chain employs TRBV6-4 and TRBJ2-1, with 8 bases lining up with TRBD2. V lost 4 bases to trimming and J lost 0 bases; unmatched junction nucleotides: 5. Germline V lookup: CDR1 MRHNA, CDR2 SNTAGT. The CDR3 covers 16 residues. CDR3 DNA: TGTGCCAGCAGTGTAAGCGGGAGAAGCTCCTACAATGAGCAGTTCTTC. Translated: CASSVSGRSSYNEQFF.

The V gene is TRBV4-2, the J gene TRBJ1-1; D is undetermined. This CDR3 comprises 14 residues. V lost 4 bases and J 0 bases, leaving 9 bases between the germline ends. From germline, CDR1 is LGHNA and CDR2 YNFKEQ. In DNA form, the CDR3 reads TGTGCCAGCAGCCCTCAAAGCGTGAACACTGAAGCTTTCTTT. Translated: CASSPQSVNTEAFF.